The 9 T cell receptor beta chains reported below all come from one sample, sequenced in a study of blood T cell repertoires in COVID-19. Libraries were prepared by immunoSEQ multiplex PCR; TCRdb keeps only in-frame clonotypes and omits some of them. The sample lists 250,000 to 300,000 clones; about 89% were seen once. Specimen: PBMCs or T cells enriched from blood (not recorded which). These receptors all stem from a human donor in a cohort exposed to, infected with or recovered from COVID-19 (not recorded which). The donor label of this sample is uncertain.

CDR3 sequence (DNA): TGTGCCAGCAGCCCCCCTGCCGCTAGAACTAACCAAGAGACCCAGTACTTC. This codes for CASSPPAARTNQETQYF. The chain combines TRBV7-6 with TRBJ2-5; D gene uncertain. Germline V gene sequence: CDR1 SGHVS, CDR2 FNYEAQ. Trimming removed 5 bases from V and 0 bases from J, with 19 bases in between. The CDR3 spans 17 residues.

V gene TRBV5-8 combines with J gene TRBJ2-7; D perhaps matches TRBD2 (6 bases). Trimming pared 6 bases from V and 7 bases from J, leaving 26 bases between. This CDR3 comprises 16 residues. Germline CDR1 reads SGHTS; CDR2 reads YDEGEE. In DNA, the CDR3 is TGTGCCAGCACCCCCTCCGCGGGGCCCCGTACGATGGAGCAGTACTTC. Its translation is CASTPSAGPRTMEQYF.

The rearrangement uses TRBV7-6 and TRBJ2-7; 7 positions agree with TRBD2. Losses at the gene ends were 4 bases for V and 7 bases for J; bases not matched to a gene: 13. From germline, CDR1 is SGHVS and CDR2 FNYEAQ. The CDR3 consists of 15 residues. CDR3 coding DNA: TGTGCCAGCAGCTGGACTGGCGGGGGTCCGAGAGAGCAGTACTTC. Translating it yields CASSWTGGGPREQYF.

This chain connects TRBV20-1 to TRBJ2-7; D gene unclear. Germline V gene data show CDR1 as DFQATT and CDR2 as SNEGSKA (reference sequence). The CDR3 is 11 residues long. Trimming took off 3 bases at V and 6 bases at J, with 9 bases between the two ends. In DNA form, the CDR3 reads TGCAGTGCTAGTAAACTCTCCGAGCAGTACTTC. This codes for CSASKLSEQYF.

Here the CDR3 DNA reads TGTGCCATCAGTGAGCCGGGGACTTTTGGGGACACTGAAGCTTTCTTT. Its translation is CAISEPGTFGDTEAFF. The chain has TRBV10-3 and TRBJ1-1; the D gene is possibly TRBD1 (5 bases). This CDR3 has 16 residues. CDR1 and CDR2 from the germline V gene are ENHRY and SYGVKD. V was pared by 2 bases and J by 3 bases, with 16 bases between.

The genes are TRBV7-9 and TRBJ2-1, with 7 positions matching TRBD1. The germline V gene has CDR1 SEHNR and CDR2 FQNEAQ (reference sequence). The CDR3 runs 15 residues. The V and J ends lost 2 bases and 5 bases, in that order; junction bases with no gene match: 6. The CDR3 loop is CASSLHRGRDNEQFF. Here the CDR3 DNA reads TGTGCCAGCAGCTTACACAGGGGTAGGGACAATGAGCAGTTCTTC.

The chain combines TRBV7-3 with TRBJ2-1; TRBD1 agrees at 8 bases. From germline, CDR1 is SGHTA and CDR2 FQGTGA. The CDR3 covers 14 residues. V was pared by 4 bases and J by 6 bases, with 5 bases of the junction left unmatched. The CDR3 coding sequence is TGTGCCAGCAGCTACCAGGGGGCCCCCAATGAGCAGTTCTTC. This gives the protein CASSYQGAPNEQFF.

V usage is TRBV19 and J usage is TRBJ1-1; 9 bases are shared with TRBD1. Losses at the gene ends were 6 bases for V and 7 bases for J; bases not matched to a gene: 6. Germline CDR1 and CDR2: LNHDA and SQIVND (reference sequence). The CDR3 has 13 residues. CDR3 nucleotide sequence: TGTGCCAGTAGGGGACAGGGAACGGGTGAAGCTTTCTTT. Its protein product is CASRGQGTGEAFF.

This clone was seen just once. Here the CDR3 reads CASSGERMYEQYF. The CDR3 DNA sequence: TGCGCCAGCAGCGGGGAGAGGATGTACGAGCAGTACTTC. This chain uses TRBV4-3 with TRBJ2-7, with D perhaps TRBD2 (5 bases). CDR3 length equals 13 residues. Trimming stripped 5 bases from V and 4 bases from J, with 12 bases between. CDR1 and CDR2 from the germline V gene are LGHNA and YSLEER.